The rows below give T cell receptor beta chains drawn from one sample of a study of cytomegalovirus exposure and HLA in healthy donors. The method was immunoSEQ multiplex PCR; TCRdb's version includes in-frame clones alone and lacks a portion of them. This table holds 70,000 to 95,000 clones, approximately 85% found once. Sequenced sample: PBMCs. The receptors come from a woman between 18 and 29 years old in good health and CMV-seropositive. CDR3s include the opening cysteine and the closing phenylalanine or tryptophan. Each record gives: V gene, D gene, J gene, clone size, CDR3 protein, CDR3 DNA. D genes are given only for firm matches. Expanded clones are given a class, and other clones once, few, many or no size at all.

V gene: TRBV18
D gene: TRBD1
J gene: TRBJ1-1
clone size: NA
CDR3 protein: CASSRAGGLNTEAFF
CDR3 DNA: TGTGCCAGCTCAAGAGCAGGGGGCCTGAACACTGAAGCTTTCTTT

V gene: TRBV6-1
D gene: NA
J gene: TRBJ1-2
clone size: NA
CDR3 protein: CASSEWGGSNIDYGYTF
CDR3 DNA: TGTGCCAGCAGTGAATGGGGGGGAAGTAATATCGACTATGGCTACACCTTC

V gene: TRBV6-1
D gene: NA
J gene: TRBJ1-1
clone size: once
CDR3 protein: CASSDRGLENTEAFF
CDR3 DNA: TGTGCCAGCAGTGACAGGGGTTTGGAGAACACTGAAGCTTTCTTT

V gene: TRBV4-1
D gene: NA
J gene: TRBJ1-2
clone size: NA
CDR3 protein: CASSQPGTFNYGYTF
CDR3 DNA: TGCGCCAGCAGCCAGCCCGGGACTTTTAACTATGGCTACACCTTC

V gene: TRBV6-5
D gene: NA
J gene: TRBJ1-1
clone size: few
CDR3 protein: CASSSPEDRRAFF
CDR3 DNA: TGTGCCAGCAGTTCACCAGAGGACAGAAGAGCTTTCTTT

V gene: TRBV25-1
D gene: TRBD2
J gene: TRBJ2-1
clone size: NA
CDR3 protein: CASSSLSGGPFNEQFF
CDR3 DNA: TGTGCCAGCAGTTCCTTAAGCGGGGGGCCGTTCAATGAGCAGTTCTTC

V gene: TRBV6-4
D gene: NA
J gene: TRBJ1-1
clone size: few
CDR3 protein: CASSAEENTEAFF
CDR3 DNA: TGTGCCAGCAGTGCTGAGGAAAACACTGAAGCTTTCTTT

V gene: TRBV27
D gene: NA
J gene: TRBJ2-3
clone size: NA
CDR3 protein: CASSFSRGDTQYF
CDR3 DNA: TGTGCCAGCAGTTTTTCACGAGGAGATACGCAGTATTTT

V gene: TRBV6-4
D gene: NA
J gene: TRBJ1-2
clone size: NA
CDR3 protein: CASSRGHKFNYGYTF
CDR3 DNA: TGTGCCAGCAGTCGAGGACACAAGTTTAACTATGGCTACACCTTC

V gene: TRBV9
D gene: TRBD1
J gene: TRBJ1-1
clone size: NA
CDR3 protein: CASSVGRDRANTEAFF
CDR3 DNA: TGTGCCAGCAGCGTAGGAAGAGACAGGGCTAACACTGAAGCTTTCTTT

V gene: TRBV7-9
D gene: TRBD2
J gene: TRBJ2-7
clone size: NA
CDR3 protein: CASSPRILAGVREQYF
CDR3 DNA: TGTGCCAGCAGCCCTCGTATATTAGCGGGAGTACGGGAGCAGTACTTC

V gene: TRBV5-1
D gene: TRBD1
J gene: TRBJ2-5
clone size: few
CDR3 protein: CASSLTGALQGETQYF
CDR3 DNA: TGCGCCAGCAGCTTAACAGGGGCCCTTCAGGGAGAGACCCAGTACTTC

V gene: TRBV2
D gene: NA
J gene: TRBJ2-3
clone size: NA
CDR3 protein: CASRYRRDWEDTQYF
CDR3 DNA: TGTGCCAGCAGGTACCGACGGGACTGGGAAGATACGCAGTATTTT

V gene: TRBV10-3
D gene: NA
J gene: TRBJ1-1
clone size: NA
CDR3 protein: CAISPGLTGGGGTEAFF
CDR3 DNA: TGTGCCATCAGCCCCGGCCTCACCGGCGGAGGTGGGACTGAAGCTTTCTTT

V gene: TRBV6-6
D gene: TRBD1
J gene: TRBJ1-5
clone size: NA
CDR3 protein: CASSPSRGDSNQPQHF
CDR3 DNA: TGTGCCAGCTCCCCCTCCAGGGGGGATAGCAATCAGCCCCAGCATTTT

V gene: TRBV19
D gene: NA
J gene: TRBJ1-1
clone size: few
CDR3 protein: CASTATGYTEAFF
CDR3 DNA: TGTGCCAGTACCGCCACAGGATACACTGAAGCTTTCTTT

V gene: TRBV15
D gene: NA
J gene: TRBJ1-2
clone size: NA
CDR3 protein: CATSRESTGFGYTF
CDR3 DNA: TGTGCCACCAGCAGAGAATCAACAGGGTTCGGCTACACCTTC

V gene: TRBV6-1
D gene: NA
J gene: TRBJ1-2
clone size: NA
CDR3 protein: CASSEASHGYTF
CDR3 DNA: TGTGCCAGCAGTGAAGCCAGTCATGGCTACACCTTC

V gene: TRBV7-9
D gene: NA
J gene: TRBJ1-2
clone size: NA
CDR3 protein: CASSLASGYRGGYTF
CDR3 DNA: TGTGCCAGCAGCTTAGCGTCTGGGTACCGCGGGGGCTACACCTTC

V gene: TRBV5-6
D gene: TRBD1
J gene: TRBJ2-7
clone size: once
CDR3 protein: CASSQRGTGTYEQYF
CDR3 DNA: TGTGCCAGCAGCCAGAGAGGGACAGGTACCTACGAGCAGTACTTC

V gene: TRBV6-1
D gene: NA
J gene: TRBJ2-7
clone size: NA
CDR3 protein: CASCYRVPPYEQYF
CDR3 DNA: TGTGCCAGCTGCTACAGGGTACCACCCTACGAGCAGTACTTC

V gene: TRBV7-9
D gene: NA
J gene: TRBJ2-7
clone size: NA
CDR3 protein: CASGGHFYEQYF
CDR3 DNA: TGTGCCAGCGGGGGACACTTCTACGAGCAGTACTTC